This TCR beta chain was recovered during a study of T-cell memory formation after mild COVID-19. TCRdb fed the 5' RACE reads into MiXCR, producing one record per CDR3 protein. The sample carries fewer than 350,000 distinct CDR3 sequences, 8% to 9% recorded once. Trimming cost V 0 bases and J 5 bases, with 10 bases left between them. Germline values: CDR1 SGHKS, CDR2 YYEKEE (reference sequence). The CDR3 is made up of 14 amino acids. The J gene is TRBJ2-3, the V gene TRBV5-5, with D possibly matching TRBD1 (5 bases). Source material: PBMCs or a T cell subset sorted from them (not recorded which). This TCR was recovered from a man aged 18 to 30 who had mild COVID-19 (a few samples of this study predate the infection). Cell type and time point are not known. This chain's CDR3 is CASSLDRPVDTQYF. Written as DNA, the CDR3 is TGTGCCAGCAGCTTGGACAGGCCAGTAGATACGCAGTATTTT.